This T cell receptor (beta chain) originates from a study of persistence of HIV-infected CD4 T cells. Findings of the study overall: Compared with CD3/CD28-stimulated cells, CMV- and Gag-responding cells showed lower TCRbeta richness.

Cells were stimulated with CMV-infected fibroblast lysates at approximately 10 ug/mL. Sorting selected CD4+ T cells upregulating both CD40 ligand and CD69. This was the immunoSEQ version 4 assay in survey mode. The method was immunoSEQ multiplex PCR; TCRdb's version includes in-frame clones alone and lacks a portion of them. Among about 7,500 clones listed, 60% to 70% were seen once. Worth noting for this clone: As yet, its antigen is unknown.

Germline CDR1 SGHTA, CDR2 FQGNSA. CDR3 size: 13 residues. Trimming stripped 1 base from V and 4 bases from J, with 7 bases between. This sequence joins TRBV7-2 and TRBJ2-5; no reliable D call. Source: CD4+ T cells sorted from PBMCs after approximately 20-hour stimulation, taken from a patient who received antiretroviral therapy. This clonotype originated in an adult man with HIV who was CMV-seropositive. The CDR3 sequence: CASSLETAETQYF. The CDR3 DNA is TGTGCCAGCAGCTTAGAAACAGCAGAGACCCAGTACTTC.